This TCR beta chain emerged from a study of blood T cell repertoires in COVID-19. Study-wide context: Samples representing acute and convalescent COVID-19 were sourced from the United States, Italy and Spain.

Assay: immunoSEQ multiplex PCR; the TCRdb copy retains only in-frame clones and omits some. Here the sample spans hundreds of thousands of clones, around 85% being singletons. Per germline, CDR1 SGHTA and CDR2 FQGNSA. This CDR3 is built from 16 residues. Trimming removed 2 bases from V and 0 bases from J, with 13 bases in between. The age range of participants was 18 to 89 years, with residence in under 25 US areas. This sequence joins TRBV7-2 and TRBJ1-1, with D possibly matching TRBD1 (5 bases). This TCR derives from a woman aged 55-69 years who had recovered from COVID-19. The sequencing input was PBMCs or T cells enriched from blood (not recorded which). The CDR3 spells CASSLRGLGMNTEAFF. The CDR3 DNA reads TGTGCCAGCAGCTTAAGGGGTTTGGGGATGAACACTGAAGCTTTCTTT.